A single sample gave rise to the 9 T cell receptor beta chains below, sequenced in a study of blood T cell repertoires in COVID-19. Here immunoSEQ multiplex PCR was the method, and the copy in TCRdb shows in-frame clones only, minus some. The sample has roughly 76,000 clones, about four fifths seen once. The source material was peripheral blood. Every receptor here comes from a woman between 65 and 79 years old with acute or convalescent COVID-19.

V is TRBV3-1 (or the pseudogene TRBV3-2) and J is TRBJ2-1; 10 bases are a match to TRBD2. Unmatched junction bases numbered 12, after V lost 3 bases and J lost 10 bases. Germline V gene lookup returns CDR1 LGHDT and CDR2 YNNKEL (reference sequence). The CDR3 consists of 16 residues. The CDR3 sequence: CASSHEAGGLLWEQFF. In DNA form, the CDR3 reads TGTGCCAGCAGCCACGAAGCGGGAGGGCTCCTCTGGGAGCAGTTCTTC.

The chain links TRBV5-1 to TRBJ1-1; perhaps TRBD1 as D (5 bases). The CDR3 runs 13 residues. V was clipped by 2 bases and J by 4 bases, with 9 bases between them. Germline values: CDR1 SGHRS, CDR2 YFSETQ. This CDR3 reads CASSFAQGTEAFF. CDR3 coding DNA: TGCGCCAGCAGCTTCGCTCAGGGCACTGAAGCTTTCTTT.

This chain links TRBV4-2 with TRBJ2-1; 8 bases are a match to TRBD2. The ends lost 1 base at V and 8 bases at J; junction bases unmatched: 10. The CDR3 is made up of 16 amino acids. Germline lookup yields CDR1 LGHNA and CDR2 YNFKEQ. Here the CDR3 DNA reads TGTGCCAGCAGCCAAGGGAGGACGGGAGGGCCGTATGAGCAGTTCTTC. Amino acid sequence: CASSQGRTGGPYEQFF.

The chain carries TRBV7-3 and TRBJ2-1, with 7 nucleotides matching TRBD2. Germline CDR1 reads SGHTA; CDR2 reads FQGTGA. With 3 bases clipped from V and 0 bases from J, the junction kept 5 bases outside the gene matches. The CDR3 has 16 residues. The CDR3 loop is CASSLDRGGSYNEQFF. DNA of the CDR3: TGTGCCAGCAGCTTGGATCGCGGGGGCTCCTACAATGAGCAGTTCTTC.

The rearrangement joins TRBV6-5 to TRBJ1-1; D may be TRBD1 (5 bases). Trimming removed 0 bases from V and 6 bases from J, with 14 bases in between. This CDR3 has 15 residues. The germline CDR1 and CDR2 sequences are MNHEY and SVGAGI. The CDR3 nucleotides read TGTGCCAGCAGTTACTCGAATTCAGGGAGGTCTGAAGCTTTCTTT. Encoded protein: CASSYSNSGRSEAFF.

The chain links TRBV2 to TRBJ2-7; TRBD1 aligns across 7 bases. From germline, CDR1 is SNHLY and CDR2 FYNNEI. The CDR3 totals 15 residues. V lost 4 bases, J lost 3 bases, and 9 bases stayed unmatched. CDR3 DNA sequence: TGTGCCAGCAGTGCCGGGACAGTAAAAGTCTACGAGCAGTACTTC. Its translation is CASSAGTVKVYEQYF.

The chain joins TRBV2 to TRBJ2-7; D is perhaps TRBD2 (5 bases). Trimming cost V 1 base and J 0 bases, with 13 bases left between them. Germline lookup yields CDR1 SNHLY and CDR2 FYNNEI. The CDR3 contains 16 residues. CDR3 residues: CASSEGAGTLSYEQYF. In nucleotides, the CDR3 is TGTGCCAGCAGTGAAGGGGCGGGTACTCTCTCCTACGAGCAGTACTTC.

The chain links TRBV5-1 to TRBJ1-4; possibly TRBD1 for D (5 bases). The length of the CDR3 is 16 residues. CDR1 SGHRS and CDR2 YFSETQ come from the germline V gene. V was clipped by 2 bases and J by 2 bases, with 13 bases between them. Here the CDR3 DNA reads TGCGCCAGCAGCTTTCAGGGCTCCCGCACTAATGAAAAACTGTTTTTT. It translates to CASSFQGSRTNEKLFF.

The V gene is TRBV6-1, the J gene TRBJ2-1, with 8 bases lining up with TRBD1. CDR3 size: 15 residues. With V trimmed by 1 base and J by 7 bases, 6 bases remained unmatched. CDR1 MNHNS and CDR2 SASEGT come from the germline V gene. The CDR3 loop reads CASSEDRGEWNEQFF. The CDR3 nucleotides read TGTGCCAGCAGTGAAGACAGGGGGGAGTGGAATGAGCAGTTCTTC.